This section outlines one TCR beta chain sequence together with its context. This sample is drawn from a study of blood T cell repertoires in COVID-19. Across the whole study: The United States, Italy and Spain supplied acute and convalescent COVID-19 samples. In each case, the material was cDNA or gDNA derived from T cells, B-cell-depleted T cells, or PBMCs.

Original processing notes: Quantification of nucleated cells was approximated via reference gene primer amplification. Measured with immunoSEQ multiplex PCR; TCRdb has only the in-frame clones, and not every one. V and J calls and clone size are given by that table; D and trimming were obtained from the DNA. The table has about 66,000 clones, approximately 79% seen once. The germline V gene has CDR1 SGHDT and CDR2 YYEEEE. Trimming stripped 4 bases from V and 8 bases from J, with 15 bases between. The CDR3 runs 13 residues. Sequences were obtained from peripheral blood. The rearrangement links TRBV5-6 to TRBJ1-2; D is undetermined. This clonotype was obtained from a man aged 60 to 69 with acute or convalescent COVID-19. CDR3 coding DNA: TGTGCCAGCAGCCAGGTTACCGGGAGAGGCTACACCTTC. This translates into CASSQVTGRGYTF. Drawing the rest from reference TRBV5-6 and TRBJ1-2, the complete variable domain is DAGVTQSPTHLIKTRGQQVTLRCSPKSGHDTVSWYQQALGQGPQFIFQYYEEEERQRGNFPDRFSGHQFPNYSSELNVNALLLGDSALYLCASSQVTGRGYTFGSGTRLTVV.